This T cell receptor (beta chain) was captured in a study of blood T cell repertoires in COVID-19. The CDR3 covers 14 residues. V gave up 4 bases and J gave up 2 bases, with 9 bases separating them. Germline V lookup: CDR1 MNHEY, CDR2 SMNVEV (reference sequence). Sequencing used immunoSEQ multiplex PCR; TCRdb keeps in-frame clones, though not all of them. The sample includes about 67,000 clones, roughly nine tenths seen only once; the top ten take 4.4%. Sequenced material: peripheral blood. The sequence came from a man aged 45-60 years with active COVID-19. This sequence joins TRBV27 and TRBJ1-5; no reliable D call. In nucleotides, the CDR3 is TGTGCCAGCAGTTGGGCTCTTGGCAATCAGCCCCAGCATTTT. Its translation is CASSWALGNQPQHF.